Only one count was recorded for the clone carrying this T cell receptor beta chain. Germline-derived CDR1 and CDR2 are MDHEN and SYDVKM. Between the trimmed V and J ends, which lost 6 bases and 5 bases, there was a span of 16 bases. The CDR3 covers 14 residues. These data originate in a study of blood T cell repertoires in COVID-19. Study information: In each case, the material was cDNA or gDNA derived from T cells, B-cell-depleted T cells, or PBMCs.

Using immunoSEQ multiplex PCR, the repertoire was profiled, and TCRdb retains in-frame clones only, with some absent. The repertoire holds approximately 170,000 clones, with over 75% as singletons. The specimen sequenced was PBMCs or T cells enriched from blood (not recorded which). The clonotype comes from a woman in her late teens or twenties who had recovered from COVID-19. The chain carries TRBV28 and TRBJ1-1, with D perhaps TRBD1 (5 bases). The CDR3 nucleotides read TGTGCCAGCAGGCCTTGGGGGGGTAAAACTGAAGCTTTCTTT. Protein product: CASRPWGGKTEAFF. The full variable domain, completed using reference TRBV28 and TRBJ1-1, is DVKVTQSSRYLVKRTGEKVFLECVQDMDHENMFWYRQDPGLGLRLIYFSYDVKMKEKGDIPEGYSVSREKKERFSLILESASTNQTSMYLCASRPWGGKTEAFFGQGTRLTVV.